Presented here are 4 T cell receptor beta chains from one specimen sequenced in a study of cytomegalovirus exposure and HLA in healthy donors. The PCR had 60 Vbeta and 13 Jbeta primers. TCRdb's table, derived via immunoSEQ multiplex PCR, lists solely in-frame clones and lacks some. The sample contains more than 95,000 clones, about four fifths of which appear only once. The sample was PBMCs. The source is a woman aged 60-75 years in good health and CMV-seropositive.

The rearrangement joins TRBV10-3 to TRBJ1-1; tentatively, D is TRBD1 (5 bases). Per germline, CDR1 ENHRY and CDR2 SYGVKD. The germline V and J ends were trimmed by 4 bases and 2 bases, with 17 bases remaining between them. This CDR3 comprises 16 residues. The chain's CDR3 is CAISVGGGLLNTEAFF. The CDR3, as DNA: TGTGCCATCAGTGTGGGGGGAGGGCTACTTAACACTGAAGCTTTCTTT.

To note about this clone: No DNA is shown, since the ends of the CDR3 on it are uncertain; the CDR3 is the one TCRdb lists. The chain uses TRBV6-1 and TRBJ1-2; the DNA was not used to check the table's D call, TRBD1. The CDR3 is 15 amino acids long, termini counted. Germline V gene data show CDR1 as MNHNS and CDR2 as SASEGT. The CDR3: CASILGQAYLYGYTF.

V gene TRBV6-5 combines with J gene TRBJ1-1; no reliable D call. The germline V gene encodes CDR1 MNHEY and CDR2 SVGAGI. This CDR3 contains 13 residues. V shed 3 bases and J shed 3 bases, with 8 bases lying between them. CDR3 nucleotides: TGTGCCAGCAGTTATGGGGAGGACACTGAAGCTTTCTTT. It specifies CASSYGEDTEAFF.

The chain couples TRBV7-2 to TRBJ1-3; D is undetermined. Germline V gives CDR1 SGHTA, CDR2 FQGNSA. This CDR3 is 17 amino acids long. Trimming shortened V by 5 bases and J by 2 bases, and 19 bases separated the two germline ends. The CDR3 region has the DNA TGTGCCAGCAGCCCATGGGCCACAGCCCGAGCTGGAAACACCATATATTTT. Encoded protein: CASSPWATARAGNTIYF.